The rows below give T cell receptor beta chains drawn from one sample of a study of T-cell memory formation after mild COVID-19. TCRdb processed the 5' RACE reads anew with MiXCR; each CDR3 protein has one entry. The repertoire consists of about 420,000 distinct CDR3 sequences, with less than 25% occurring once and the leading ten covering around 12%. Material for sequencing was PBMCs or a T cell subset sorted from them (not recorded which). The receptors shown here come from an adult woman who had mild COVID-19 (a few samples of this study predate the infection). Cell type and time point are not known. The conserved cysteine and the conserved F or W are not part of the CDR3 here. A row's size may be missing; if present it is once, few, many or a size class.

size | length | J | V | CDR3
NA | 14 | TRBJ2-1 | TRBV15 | ATSKRRGQGIHEQF
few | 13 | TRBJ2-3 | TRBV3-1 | ASSSGLAGRDTQY
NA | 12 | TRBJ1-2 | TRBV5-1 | ASSLEGGNYGYT
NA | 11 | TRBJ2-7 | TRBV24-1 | ATSSGPTGEQY
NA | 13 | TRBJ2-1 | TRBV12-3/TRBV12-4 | ASTPGESLYNEQF
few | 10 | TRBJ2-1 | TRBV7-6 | ASSPRFNEQF
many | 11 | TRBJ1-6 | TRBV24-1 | ATMAGLDSPLH
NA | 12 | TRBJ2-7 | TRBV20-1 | SARGGDRPYEQY
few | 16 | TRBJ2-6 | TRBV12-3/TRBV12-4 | ASSLAGTGGSGANVLT
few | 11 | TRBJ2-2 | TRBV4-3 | ASSQEFGGELF
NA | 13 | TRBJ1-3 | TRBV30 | AWWGTGGSGNTIY
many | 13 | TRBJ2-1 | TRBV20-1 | SARGGQGNHNEQF
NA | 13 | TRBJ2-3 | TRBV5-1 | ASRETGGITDTQY
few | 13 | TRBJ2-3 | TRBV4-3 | ASSPSSVGTDTQY
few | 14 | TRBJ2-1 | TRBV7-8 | ASSRRDSLPYNEQF
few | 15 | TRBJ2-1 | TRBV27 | ASSLRLAGVTANEQF
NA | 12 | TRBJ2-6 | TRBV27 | ASSISAGANVLT
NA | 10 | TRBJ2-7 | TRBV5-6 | ASSLGRLEQY
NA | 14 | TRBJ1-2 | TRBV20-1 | SARDPNSNRADGYT
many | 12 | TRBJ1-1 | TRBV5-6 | ASSPGLLNTEAF
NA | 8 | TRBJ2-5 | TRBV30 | AWGRETQY
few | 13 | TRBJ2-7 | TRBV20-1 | SASGLAGGVDEQY
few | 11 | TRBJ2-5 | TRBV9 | ASSVDFQETQY
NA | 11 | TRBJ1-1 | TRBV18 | ASSPRRDTEAF
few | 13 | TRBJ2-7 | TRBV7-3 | ASSLRAGADYEQY
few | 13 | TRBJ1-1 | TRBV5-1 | ASSRDRVENTEAF
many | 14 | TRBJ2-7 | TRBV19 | ASSYSSGTGAYEQY
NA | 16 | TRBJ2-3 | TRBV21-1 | ASSKGQSSSWGTDTQY
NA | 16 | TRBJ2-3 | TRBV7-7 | ASSPSSLGLAGADTQY
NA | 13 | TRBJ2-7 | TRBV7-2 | ASSFAGGAYYEQY
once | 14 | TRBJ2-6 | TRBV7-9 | ASSLSPVLRANVLT
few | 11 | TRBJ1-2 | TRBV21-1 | ASSKGGNYGYT
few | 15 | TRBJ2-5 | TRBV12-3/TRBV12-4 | ASSPLKGLSLQETQY
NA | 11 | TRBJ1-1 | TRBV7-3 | ASSPQGAAEAF
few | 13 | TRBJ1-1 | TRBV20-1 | SAMPGQAMNTEAF
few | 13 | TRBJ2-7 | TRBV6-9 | ASSKGQGVTYEQY
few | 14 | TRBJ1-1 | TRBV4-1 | ASSQDPRTSNTEAF
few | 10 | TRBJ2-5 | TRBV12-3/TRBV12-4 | ASREGGETQY
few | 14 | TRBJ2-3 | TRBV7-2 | ASSRRGGRITDTQY
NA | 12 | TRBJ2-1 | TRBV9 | ASSVARWDNEQF
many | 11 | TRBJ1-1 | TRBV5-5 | ASSFGGKTEAF
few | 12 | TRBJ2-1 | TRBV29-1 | SVPGQGYSNEQF
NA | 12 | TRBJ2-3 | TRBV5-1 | ASSFQVGTDTQY
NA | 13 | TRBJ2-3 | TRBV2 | ASRITRGGTDTQY
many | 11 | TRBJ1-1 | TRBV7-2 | ASSLERGTEAF